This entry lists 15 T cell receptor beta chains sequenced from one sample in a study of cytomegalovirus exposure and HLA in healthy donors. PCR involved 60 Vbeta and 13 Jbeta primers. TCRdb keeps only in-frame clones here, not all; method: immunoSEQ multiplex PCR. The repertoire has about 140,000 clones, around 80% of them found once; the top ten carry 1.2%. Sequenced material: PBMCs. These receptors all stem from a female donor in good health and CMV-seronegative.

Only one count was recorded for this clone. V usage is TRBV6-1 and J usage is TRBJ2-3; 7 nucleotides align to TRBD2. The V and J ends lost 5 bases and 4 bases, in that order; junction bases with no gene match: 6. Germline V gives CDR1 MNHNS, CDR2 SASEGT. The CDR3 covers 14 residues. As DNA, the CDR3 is TGTGCCAGCAGTATCCGACTAGCCCCAGATACGCAGTATTTT. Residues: CASSIRLAPDTQYF.

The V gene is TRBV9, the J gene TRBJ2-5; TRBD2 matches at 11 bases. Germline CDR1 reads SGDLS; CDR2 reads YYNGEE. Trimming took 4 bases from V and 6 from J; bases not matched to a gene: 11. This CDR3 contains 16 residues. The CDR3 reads CASSCLGLAGGKTQYF. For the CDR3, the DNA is TGTGCCAGCAGCTGTCTCGGACTAGCGGGCGGTAAGACCCAGTACTTC.

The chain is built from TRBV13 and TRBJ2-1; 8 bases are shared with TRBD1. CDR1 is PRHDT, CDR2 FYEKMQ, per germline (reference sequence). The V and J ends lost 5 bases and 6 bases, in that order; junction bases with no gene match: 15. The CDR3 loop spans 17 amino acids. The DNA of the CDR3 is TGTGCCAGCAGCCGAATTCCAGGGGGCCTTCAGGCCAATGAGCAGTTCTTC. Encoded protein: CASSRIPGGLQANEQFF.

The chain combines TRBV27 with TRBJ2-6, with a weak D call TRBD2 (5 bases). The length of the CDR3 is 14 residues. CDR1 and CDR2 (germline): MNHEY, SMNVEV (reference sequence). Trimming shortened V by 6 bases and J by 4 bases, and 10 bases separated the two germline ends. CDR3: CASSWEPGANVLTF. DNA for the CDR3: TGTGCCAGCAGCTGGGAGCCCGGGGCCAACGTCCTGACTTTC.

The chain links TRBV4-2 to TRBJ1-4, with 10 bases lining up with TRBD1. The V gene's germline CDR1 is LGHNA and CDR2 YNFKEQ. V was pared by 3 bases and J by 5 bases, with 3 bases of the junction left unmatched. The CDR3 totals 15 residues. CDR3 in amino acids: CASSQGDRGNEKLFF. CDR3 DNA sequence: TGTGCCAGCAGCCAGGGGGACAGGGGAAATGAAAAACTGTTTTTT.

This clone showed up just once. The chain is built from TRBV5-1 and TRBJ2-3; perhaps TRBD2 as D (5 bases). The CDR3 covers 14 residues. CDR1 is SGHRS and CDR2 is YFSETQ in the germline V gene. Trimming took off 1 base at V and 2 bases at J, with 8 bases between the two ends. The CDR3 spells CASSLWELTDTQYF. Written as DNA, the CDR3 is TGCGCCAGCAGCTTGTGGGAGCTCACAGATACGCAGTATTTT.

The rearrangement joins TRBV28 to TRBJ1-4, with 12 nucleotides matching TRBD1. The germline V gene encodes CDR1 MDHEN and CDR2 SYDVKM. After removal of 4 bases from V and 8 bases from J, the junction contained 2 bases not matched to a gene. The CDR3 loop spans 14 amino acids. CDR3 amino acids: CASSSGQGAEKLFF. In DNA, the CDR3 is TGTGCCAGCAGTTCGGGACAGGGGGCAGAAAAACTGTTTTTT.

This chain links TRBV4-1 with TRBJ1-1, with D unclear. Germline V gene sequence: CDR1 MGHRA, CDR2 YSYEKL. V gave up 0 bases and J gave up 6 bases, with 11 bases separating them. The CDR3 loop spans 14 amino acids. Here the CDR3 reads CASSQDDRRPEAFF. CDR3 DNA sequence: TGCGCCAGCAGCCAAGATGATCGGCGGCCTGAAGCTTTCTTT.

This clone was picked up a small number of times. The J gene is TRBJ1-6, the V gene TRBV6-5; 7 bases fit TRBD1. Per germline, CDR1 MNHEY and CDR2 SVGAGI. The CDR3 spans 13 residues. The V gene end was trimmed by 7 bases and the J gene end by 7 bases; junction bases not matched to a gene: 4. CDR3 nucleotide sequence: TGTGCCAGCAACCGACAGGGAAATTCACCCCTCCACTTT. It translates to CASNRQGNSPLHF.

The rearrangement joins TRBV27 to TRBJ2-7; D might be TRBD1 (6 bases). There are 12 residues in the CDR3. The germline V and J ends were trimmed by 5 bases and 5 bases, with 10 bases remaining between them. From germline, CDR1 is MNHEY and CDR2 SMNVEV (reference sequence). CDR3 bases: TGTGCCAGCAGTAACAGGGCCCACGAGCAGTACTTC. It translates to CASSNRAHEQYF.

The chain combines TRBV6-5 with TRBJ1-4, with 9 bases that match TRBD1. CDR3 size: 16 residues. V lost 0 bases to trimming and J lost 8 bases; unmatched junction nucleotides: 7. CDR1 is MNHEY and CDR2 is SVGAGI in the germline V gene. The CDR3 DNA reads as TGTGCCAGCAGTTACTCGGGGACAGGGCCTTTCGAAAAACTGTTTTTT. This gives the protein CASSYSGTGPFEKLFF.

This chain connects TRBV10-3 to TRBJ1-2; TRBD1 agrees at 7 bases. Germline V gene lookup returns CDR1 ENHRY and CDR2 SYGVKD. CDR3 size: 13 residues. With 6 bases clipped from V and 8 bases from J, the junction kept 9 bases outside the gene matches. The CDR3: CAIRSQGGRGYTF. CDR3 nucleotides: TGTGCCATCAGATCGCAGGGGGGACGAGGCTACACCTTC.

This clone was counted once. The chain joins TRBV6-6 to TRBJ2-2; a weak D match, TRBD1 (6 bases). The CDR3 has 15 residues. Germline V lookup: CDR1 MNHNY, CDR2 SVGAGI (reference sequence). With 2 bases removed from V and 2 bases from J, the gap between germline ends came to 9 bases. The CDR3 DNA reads TGTGCCAGCAGTTACGAACAGGGTAACACCGGGGAGCTGTTTTTT. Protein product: CASSYEQGNTGELFF.

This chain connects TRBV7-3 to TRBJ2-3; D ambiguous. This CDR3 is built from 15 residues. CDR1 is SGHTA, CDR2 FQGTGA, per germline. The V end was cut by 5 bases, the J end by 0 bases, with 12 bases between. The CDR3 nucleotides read TGTGCCAGCAGCCGAGGCGAGAATAGCACAGATACGCAGTATTTT. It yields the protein CASSRGENSTDTQYF.

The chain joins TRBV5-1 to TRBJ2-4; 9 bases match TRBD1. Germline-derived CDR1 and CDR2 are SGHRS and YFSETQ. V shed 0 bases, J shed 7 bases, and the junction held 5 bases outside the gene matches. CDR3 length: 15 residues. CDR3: CASSLDGQGMNIQYF. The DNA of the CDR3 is TGCGCCAGCAGCTTGGATGGACAGGGGATGAACATTCAGTACTTC.